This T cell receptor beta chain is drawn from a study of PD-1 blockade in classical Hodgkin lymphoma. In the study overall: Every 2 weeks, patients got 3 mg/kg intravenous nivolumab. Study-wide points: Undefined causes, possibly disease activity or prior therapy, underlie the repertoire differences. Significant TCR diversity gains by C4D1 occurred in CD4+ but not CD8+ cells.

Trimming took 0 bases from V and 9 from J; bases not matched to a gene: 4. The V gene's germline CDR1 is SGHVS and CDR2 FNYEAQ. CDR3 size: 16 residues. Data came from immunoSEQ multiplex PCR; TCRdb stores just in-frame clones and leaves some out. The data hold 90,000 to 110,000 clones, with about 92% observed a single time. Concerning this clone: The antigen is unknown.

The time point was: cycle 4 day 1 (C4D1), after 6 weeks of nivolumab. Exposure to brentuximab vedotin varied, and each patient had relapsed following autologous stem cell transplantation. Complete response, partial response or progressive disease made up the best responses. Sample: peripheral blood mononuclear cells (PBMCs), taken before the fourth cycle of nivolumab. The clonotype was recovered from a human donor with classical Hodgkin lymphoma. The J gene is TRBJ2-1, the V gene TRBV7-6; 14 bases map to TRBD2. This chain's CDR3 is CASSLAGLAGEGEQFF. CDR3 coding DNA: TGTGCCAGCAGCTTAGCGGGACTAGCGGGAGAGGGTGAGCAGTTCTTC.